Below, 24 T cell receptor beta chains from the same sample are listed, as sequenced in a study of post-analysis software for immune sequencing data. Study-wide findings and caveats: About 5 TRBV segments were more frequent in patients than controls; TRBV5-6, TRBV5-1 and TRBV20-1 belonged to this group.

No cognate antigen is known for these TCRs. cDNA libraries for TCR beta contained unique molecular identifiers. In TCRdb, the PCR reads were re-called with MiXCR into one record per CDR3 protein. The table records 600,000 to 750,000 distinct CDR3 sequences, approximately 60% of them present only once. The specimen was blood. These receptors all stem from a girl aged 2-15 years with multiple sclerosis.

The chain links TRBV3-1 to TRBJ2-5; maybe TRBD2 (5 bases). CDR1 LGHDT and CDR2 YNNKEL come from the germline V gene (reference sequence). V shed 3 bases and J shed 4 bases, with 15 bases lying between them. This CDR3 has 15 residues. DNA of the CDR3: TGTGCCAGCAGCCAGTCGGCCGACTACCGAGAGACCCAGTACTTC. As protein: CASSQSADYRETQYF.

This rearrangement joins TRBV24-1 to TRBJ2-1; a possible D gene is TRBD2 (5 bases). CDR3 length: 17 residues. Trimming took 0 bases from V and 6 from J, leaving 17 bases between them. The germline gives CDR1 KGHDR, CDR2 SFDVKD. CDR3 bases: TGTGCCACCAGTGATTTGATGACGGATACTCGGGGCAATGAGCAGTTCTTC. It yields the protein CATSDLMTDTRGNEQFF.

The chain has TRBV4-1 and TRBJ2-3; 7 nucleotides agree with TRBD1. Looked up from germline, CDR1 is MGHRA and CDR2 is YSYEKL. This CDR3 has 17 residues. The V and J ends lost 4 bases and 2 bases, in that order; junction bases with no gene match: 12. Here the CDR3 reads CASSRQLTGLDTDTQYF. The DNA for the CDR3 is TGCGCCAGCAGCCGGCAATTGACAGGGCTAGACACAGATACGCAGTATTTT.

The rearrangement joins TRBV29-1 to TRBJ2-3, with 9 bases identical to TRBD2. The trim removed 5 bases at V and 2 bases at J, leaving 26 bases unmatched. The germline CDR1 and CDR2 sequences are SQVTM and ANQGSEA. CDR3 length equals 21 residues. The CDR3 nucleotides read TGCAGCGTTCGTTTAGCGGGGGAGGCCCGAAACCCCGAATTACCCACAGATACGCAGTATTTT. Translated: CSVRLAGEARNPELPTDTQYF.

This clonotype appeared a single time. The chain is built from TRBV7-9 and TRBJ2-5; tentatively, D is TRBD1 (6 bases). V lost 6 bases to trimming and J lost 5 bases, with 16 bases between them. The length of the CDR3 is 14 residues. From germline, CDR1 is SEHNR and CDR2 FQNEAQ (reference sequence). The CDR3 here is CASRRDRTDETQYF. In DNA form, the CDR3 reads TGTGCCAGCAGAAGAGACAGGACGGACGAGACCCAGTACTTC.

This clonotype was seen a single time. One junction end does not reproduce the germline sequence, and a read error may be involved. The chain has TRBV5-6 and TRBJ2-5, with D possibly TRBD1 on 6 matching bases. Germline-derived CDR1 and CDR2 are SGHDT and YYEEEE. The CDR3 is made up of 18 amino acids. CDR3 region: CVSSLVGIVSGAGETQYF. The CDR3 DNA is TGTGTCAGCAGCTTGGTGGGGATTGTTTCAGGGGCAGGGGAGACCCAGTACTTC.

This clonotype came up a few times. V usage is TRBV20-1 and J usage is TRBJ2-7; 7 nucleotides agree with TRBD2. V was pared by 4 bases and J by 1 base, with 10 bases of the junction left unmatched. Looked up from germline, CDR1 is DFQATT and CDR2 is SNEGSKA (reference sequence). CDR3 length equals 15 residues. CDR3 coding DNA: TGCAGTGCTAAGGGGACGCCGGGGGGATCCTACGAGCAGTACTTC. Residues: CSAKGTPGGSYEQYF.

The chain recombines TRBV9 with TRBJ2-7; D call uncertain. Germline V gives CDR1 SGDLS, CDR2 YYNGEE. CDR3 length: 15 residues. Trimming took off 0 bases at V and 1 base at J, with 11 bases between the two ends. The CDR3 spells CASSVDRDGSYEQYF. For the CDR3, the DNA is TGTGCCAGCAGCGTAGACAGAGACGGATCCTACGAGCAGTACTTC.

The V call is TRBV14, the J call TRBJ2-1; 10 positions match TRBD2. V gave up 1 base and J gave up 8 bases; unmatched junction bases: 5. Germline lookup yields CDR1 SGHDN and CDR2 FVKESK. The CDR3 sequence is 15 residues long. CDR3 bases: TGTGCCAGCAGCCAAGCGGCTAGCGGGGGCTATGAGCAGTTCTTC. Its protein is CASSQAASGGYEQFF. The full variable domain, rest sourced from reference TRBV14 and TRBJ2-1, is EAGVTQFPSHSVIEKGQTVTLRCDPISGHDNLYWYRRVMGKEIKFLLHFVKESKQDESGMPNNRFLAERTGGTYSTLKVQPAELEDSGVYFCASSQAASGGYEQFFGPGTRLTVL.

The CDR3 nucleotides read TGTGCCAGCAGCTTAAACTTACAGGGTTTCAATGAGCAGTTCTTC. This gives the protein CASSLNLQGFNEQFF. The chain combines TRBV7-2 with TRBJ2-1; TRBD1 is a possible D gene (6 bases). V lost 2 bases, J lost 6 bases, and 14 bases lay in between. The CDR3 totals 15 residues. Germline-derived CDR1 and CDR2 are SGHTA and FQGNSA.

The chain uses TRBV7-8 and TRBJ1-2; D may be TRBD1 (5 bases). CDR1 and CDR2 from the germline V gene are SGHVS and FQNEAQ. Trimming removed 1 base at V and 3 bases at J, with 15 bases between. The CDR3 extends over 16 amino acids. CDR3 nucleotide sequence: TGTGCCAGCAGCTTAGGTTCAGGGCCGGGTTACTATGGCTACACCTTC. Translation gives CASSLGSGPGYYGYTF.

The table lists this clonotype with a few counts. The DNA of the CDR3 is TGTGCCAGCAGTTTGGCCGGCAATGAAAAACTGTTTTTT. Its translation: CASSLAGNEKLFF. The chain carries TRBV27 and TRBJ1-4; D is uncertain. The CDR3 covers 13 residues. V lost 3 bases to trimming and J lost 5 bases, with 7 bases between them. Germline V CDR1 and CDR2: MNHEY, SMNVEV (reference sequence).

The chain carries TRBV20-1 and TRBJ2-3, with 11 bases fitting TRBD1. Germline lookup yields CDR1 DFQATT and CDR2 SNEGSKA (reference sequence). The CDR3 contains 15 residues. V shed 6 bases, J shed 5 bases, and the junction held 10 bases outside the gene matches. The CDR3 DNA reads as TGCAGTGCCCGTCAACGGGACAGGGGGATAGATACGCAGTATTTT. Its protein product is CSARQRDRGIDTQYF.

The rearrangement joins TRBV12-3 or TRBV12-4 to TRBJ2-6; D possibly matches TRBD1 or TRBD2 (5 bases each). The CDR3 has 20 amino acids. The ends were cut back, 4 bases at V and 1 base at J, with 23 bases in the middle. The CDR3 sequence: CASSSPPGRDLTSGANVLTF. DNA for the CDR3: TGTGCCAGCAGTTCTCCTCCCGGACGGGACCTTACTTCTGGGGCCAACGTCCTGACTTTC.

This chain connects TRBV15 to TRBJ2-1, with TRBD1 matching 8 bases. This CDR3 is built from 14 residues. V was clipped by 2 bases and J by 7 bases; unmatched bases: 4. Germline V gives CDR1 LNHNV, CDR2 YYDKDF (reference sequence). CDR3 in amino acids: CATSRWTGKNEQFF. The CDR3 coding sequence is TGTGCCACCAGCAGATGGACAGGGAAGAATGAGCAGTTCTTC.

This clonotype was picked up a small number of times. The chain is built from TRBV12-3 or TRBV12-4 and TRBJ2-1; D remains ambiguous. The ends were cut back, 7 bases at V and 4 bases at J, with 17 bases in the middle. CDR3 length: 15 residues. CDR3 region: CASTHDSFRYNEQFF. Here the CDR3 DNA reads TGTGCCAGCACCCATGACTCCTTTCGATACAATGAGCAGTTCTTC.

With regard to this clonotype: The junction and the germline gene differ at one end; a read error may be behind it. V gene TRBV20-1 combines with J gene TRBJ2-3; either TRBD1 or TRBD2 may supply D (5 bases each). The CDR3 has 14 residues. CDR1 is DFQATT and CDR2 is SNEGSKA in the germline V gene (reference sequence). The CDR3 region is CSAKRGASTGTQYF. The CDR3 DNA follows: TGCAGTGCCAAAAGGGGAGCTAGCACAGGTACGCAGTATTTT.

J is TRBJ2-5 and V is TRBV11-1; tentative D call: TRBD2 (6 bases). This CDR3 spans 15 amino acids. The germline V gene encodes CDR1 SGHAT and CDR2 FQDESV (reference sequence). V shed 5 bases and J shed 3 bases, with 16 bases lying between them. The DNA of the CDR3 is TGTGCCAGCAGCAAAGGCACAGCGGGTGAAGAGACCCAGTACTTC. Its protein product is CASSKGTAGEETQYF.

This chain joins TRBV29-1 and TRBJ2-5, with D perhaps given as TRBD1 or TRBD2 (6 bases each). V lost 2 bases to trimming and J lost 7 bases, with 17 bases between them. The CDR3 is 14 residues long. The germline CDR1 and CDR2 sequences are SQVTM and ANQGSEA. CDR3 sequence: CSVETGAPLGTQYF. The CDR3 DNA reads TGCAGCGTTGAAACGGGGGCTCCCTTAGGGACCCAGTACTTC.

This chain uses TRBV10-2 with TRBJ2-1; a weak D match, TRBD1 (6 bases). The ends were cut back, 3 bases at V and 6 bases at J, with 9 bases in the middle. Germline CDR1 is WSHSY and CDR2 is SAAADI. The CDR3 has 13 amino acids. The CDR3 sequence is CASSEGTSNEQFF. DNA of the CDR3: TGCGCCAGCAGTGAAGGGACATCCAATGAGCAGTTCTTC.

The gene calls are TRBV13 and TRBJ1-6; 8 bases map to TRBD1. This CDR3 has 16 residues. Germline V gene lookup returns CDR1 PRHDT and CDR2 FYEKMQ (reference sequence). Germline trimming cut 3 bases from V and 9 bases from J; bases unmatched to any gene: 10. The CDR3 region is CASSLGGQGPGSPLHF. The CDR3 DNA is TGTGCCAGCAGCTTGGGCGGACAGGGTCCCGGTTCACCCCTCCACTTT. Together with reference TRBV13 and TRBJ1-6, the CDR3 gives the full variable domain: AAGVIQSPRHLIKEKRETATLKCYPIPRHDTVYWYQQGPGQDPQFLISFYEKMQSDKGSIPDRFSAQQFSDYHSELNMSSLELGDSALYFCASSLGGQGPGSPLHFGNGTRLTVT.

The chain employs TRBV29-1 and TRBJ2-7; D call uncertain. The V gene lost 4 bases and the J gene lost 3 bases, with 16 bases spanning the gap. CDR1 is SQVTM and CDR2 is ANQGSEA in the germline V gene. This CDR3 comprises 14 residues. The CDR3 DNA is TGCAGCGTTGCGATAAACCTAGACGGCTACGAGCAGTACTTC. Its protein product is CSVAINLDGYEQYF.

This clonotype showed up just a few times. The rearrangement joins TRBV11-2 to TRBJ2-3; 7 positions match TRBD2. Germline V gene lookup returns CDR1 SGHAT and CDR2 FQNNGV. V lost 1 base, J lost 6 bases, and 1 base stayed unmatched. The CDR3 sequence is 13 residues long. The CDR3 spells CASSLGTRDTQYF. The CDR3 DNA sequence: TGTGCCAGCAGCTTAGGGACTAGGGATACGCAGTATTTT.

This chain links TRBV11-2 with TRBJ2-5, with a possible D match to TRBD1 (5 bases). The CDR3 has 13 amino acids. The germline CDR1 and CDR2 sequences are SGHAT and FQNNGV. Trimming stripped 3 bases from V and 4 bases from J, with 9 bases between. In nucleotides, the CDR3 is TGTGCCAGCAGCTTGGGGCTCCCAGAGACCCAGTACTTC. This translates into CASSLGLPETQYF.